This T cell receptor (beta chain) was sequenced during a study of PD-1 blockade in mismatch repair-deficient tumors. Study in general: Enrolled about 2013-2016, patients had progressing, pretreated mismatch repair-deficient cancers of 12 to 13 types. Study-wide findings and caveats: Rapid post-treatment expansion, then contraction, generally preceding radiologic response, marked tumor-resident clones.

Germline V gene data show CDR1 as MGHDK and CDR2 as SYGVNS. V was cut by 2 bases and J by 0 bases, with 5 bases left in between. The CDR3 extends over 14 amino acids. Some clones are missing from TCRdb's copy, which holds only in-frame ones; the method was immunoSEQ multiplex PCR. The sample shows more than 40,000 clones, around 82% of them seen only once. With regard to this clone: Its target is not known. The sample carries other DNA sequences with the same CDR3.

Three pembrolizumab responders had their TCRs sequenced. The chain employs TRBV25-1 and TRBJ1-3; no definite D call. The material was peripheral blood, obtained 4 weeks after starting pembrolizumab. The receptor was derived from an adult with mismatch repair-deficient cancer. The CDR3 sequence: CASSEGSSGNTIYF. CDR3 nucleotide sequence: TGTGCCAGCAGTGAAGGCAGCTCTGGAAACACCATATATTTT.